The TCR beta chain described here comes from a study of blood T cell repertoires in COVID-19. The authors' processing: The authors estimated nucleated cell counts from reference gene primer amplification. Profiling relied on immunoSEQ multiplex PCR, and the TCRdb table lists in-frame clones only, not all of them. V and J calls and clone size are given by that table; D and trimming were obtained from the DNA. The sample holds some 62,000 clones, approximately 79% seen once. Germline CDR1 reads MGHRA; CDR2 reads YSYEKL. The CDR3 covers 15 residues. V was pared by 0 bases and J by 4 bases, with 11 bases between.

The V and J genes are TRBV4-1 and TRBJ2-3; D might be TRBD1 (7 bases). The sequenced material came from peripheral blood. The TCR was taken from a woman of 80 years or more with active or convalescent COVID-19. The DNA of the CDR3 is TGCGCCAGCAGCCAAGACCAGGGGGAGGCAGATACGCAGTATTTT. This codes for CASSQDQGEADTQYF.